The T cell receptor (beta chain) under discussion was sequenced for a study of OX40 agonist ivuxolimab in advanced cancers. Background on the study: In three patients, partial responses were observed, one with hepatocellular carcinoma and two with cutaneous melanoma.

This CDR3 has 15 residues. V was shortened by 0 bases and J by 8 bases, with 11 bases between the two germline ends. The germline V gene has CDR1 LGHNA and CDR2 YSLEER. Some clones are missing from TCRdb's copy, which holds only in-frame ones; the method was immunoSEQ multiplex PCR. Seen here are under 150,000 clones, around 89% observed once, and the top ten hold about 0.55%. The source of this sequence is an adult with an advanced solid tumor such as melanoma, head and neck, liver or kidney cancer. The sequenced sample was CD4+ or CD8+ T cells sorted from blood, obtained in a trial of the OX40 agonist ivuxolimab. V gene TRBV4-3 combines with J gene TRBJ1-6, with no clear D. CDR3: CASSQEEKRYSPLHF. The CDR3 DNA follows: TGCGCCAGCAGCCAAGAGGAGAAACGGTATTCACCCCTCCACTTT.